The rows below give T cell receptor beta chains drawn from one sample of a study of T cells in Graves' hyperthyroidism and ophthalmopathy. TCRdb re-analysed the multiplex PCR reads in MiXCR, keeping a single row per CDR3 protein. Of around 370,000 distinct CDR3 sequences in the sample, less than 20% were seen once. Material for sequencing was blood. The receptors here all came from a man between 18 and 29 years old with Graves' ophthalmopathy. CDR3s include the opening cysteine and the closing phenylalanine or tryptophan. Each record gives: D gene, J gene, V gene, CDR3 length, clone size, CDR3 protein, CDR3 DNA. D genes are given only for firm matches. Size tells how often a clone was seen (once, few, many) or the class of an expanded clone, and some rows leave it out.

D: .; J: TRBJ2-7; V: TRBV28; length: 12; size: many; CDR3: CASRRGSYEQYF; DNA: TGTGCCAGCAGACGGGGCTCCTACGAGCAGTACTTC
D: .; J: TRBJ2-2; V: TRBV6-1; length: 16; size: many; CDR3: CASRPRGGGSTGELFF; DNA: TGTGCCAGCAGACCCCGGGGAGGGGGCTCTACCGGGGAGCTGTTTTTT
D: .; J: TRBJ1-2; V: TRBV12-3/TRBV12-4; length: 13; size: many; CDR3: CASSHAKGYGYTF; DNA: TGTGCCAGCAGTCACGCAAAGGGGTACGGCTACACCTTC
D: .; J: TRBJ1-5; V: TRBV4-1; length: 15; size: .; CDR3: CASSRGRQINQPQHF; DNA: TGCGCCAGCAGCCGGGGGCGGCAGATCAATCAGCCCCAGCATTTT
D: .; J: TRBJ1-2; V: TRBV20-1; length: 17; size: many; CDR3: CSARDRVAGGTNYGYTF; DNA: TGCAGTGCTAGAGATCGGGTTGCGGGGGGGACTAACTATGGCTACACCTTC
D: .; J: TRBJ1-1; V: TRBV11-2; length: 11; size: many; CDR3: CASSLGGVPFF; DNA: TGTGCCAGCAGCTTAGGCGGCGTCCCTTTCTTT
D: .; J: TRBJ2-3; V: TRBV2; length: 11; size: many; CDR3: CASRFSDTQYF; DNA: TGTGCCAGCAGATTTTCAGATACGCAGTATTTT
D: TRBD1; J: TRBJ1-1; V: TRBV2; length: 15; size: many; CDR3: CASNPSGQVNTEAFF; DNA: TGTGCCAGCAACCCAAGCGGACAGGTGAACACTGAAGCTTTCTTT
D: TRBD2; J: TRBJ2-7; V: TRBV7-3; length: 17; size: .; CDR3: CASSRDSSGGASYEQYF; DNA: TGTGCCAGCAGTCGGGACTCTAGCGGGGGGGCCTCCTACGAGCAGTACTTC
D: .; J: TRBJ1-4; V: TRBV4-1; length: 16; size: .; CDR3: CASSQETGTGNEKLFF; DNA: TGCGCCAGCAGCCAAGAAACCGGGACGGGAAATGAAAAACTGTTTTTT
D: .; J: TRBJ1-5; V: TRBV27; length: 13; size: many; CDR3: CASWDPGVGPQHF; DNA: TGTGCCAGCTGGGACCCCGGGGTGGGGCCCCAGCATTTT
D: .; J: TRBJ2-1; V: TRBV5-8; length: 17; size: .; CDR3: CASSEGRPGASYNEQFF; DNA: TGTGCCAGCAGCGAGGGACGGCCGGGGGCATCCTACAATGAGCAGTTCTTC
D: .; J: TRBJ2-5; V: TRBV18; length: 12; size: many; CDR3: CASSKGDETQYF; DNA: TGTGCCAGCTCTAAGGGTGATGAGACCCAGTACTTC
D: TRBD2; J: TRBJ2-3; V: TRBV15; length: 15; size: few; CDR3: CATSRDREGADTQYF; DNA: TGTGCCACCAGCAGAGACAGGGAGGGCGCAGATACGCAGTATTTT
D: .; J: TRBJ1-5; V: TRBV11-2; length: 15; size: many; CDR3: CASSPSGYSNQPQHF; DNA: TGTGCCAGCAGCCCATCGGGGTATAGCAATCAGCCCCAGCATTTT
D: TRBD1; J: TRBJ2-1; V: TRBV6-1; length: 15; size: few; CDR3: CASSGGSGSYNEQFF; DNA: TGTGCCAGTTCAGGGGGATCCGGCTCCTACAATGAGCAGTTCTTC
D: .; J: TRBJ2-5; V: TRBV5-8; length: 13; size: many; CDR3: CASSLTSGETQYF; DNA: TGTGCCAGCAGCCTAACCTCTGGGGAGACCCAGTACTTC
D: .; J: TRBJ1-3; V: TRBV18; length: 13; size: .; CDR3: CASSHSNGNTIYF; DNA: TGTGCCAGCTCACATAGCAATGGAAACACCATATATTTT
D: TRBD1; J: TRBJ1-1; V: TRBV7-2; length: 16; size: .; CDR3: CASSYRNRGGNTEAFF; DNA: TGTGCCAGCAGCTACCGAAACAGGGGGGGGAACACTGAAGCTTTCTTT
D: .; J: TRBJ1-5; V: TRBV6-1; length: 18; size: few; CDR3: CASSERGGLGLGNQPQHF; DNA: TGTGCCAGCAGTGAACGAGGGGGGCTGGGACTGGGGAATCAGCCCCAGCATTTT
D: TRBD1; J: TRBJ1-5; V: TRBV6-6; length: 14; size: few; CDR3: CASSYEQGVPPQHF; DNA: TGTGCCAGCAGTTACGAACAGGGGGTCCCGCCCCAGCATTTT
D: TRBD1; J: TRBJ2-7; V: TRBV28; length: 17; size: many; CDR3: CASSLLISTGASYEQYF; DNA: TGTGCCAGCAGTTTACTTATTTCGACAGGGGCCTCCTACGAGCAGTACTTC
D: .; J: TRBJ2-2; V: TRBV14; length: 12; size: .; CDR3: CASSRWTERLFF; DNA: TGTGCCAGCAGCCGCTGGACCGAGAGGCTGTTTTTT
D: .; J: TRBJ1-2; V: TRBV7-2; length: 16; size: many; CDR3: CASSLSRGQGQYGYTF; DNA: TGTGCCAGCAGCTTAAGTCGAGGCCAGGGTCAGTATGGCTACACCTTC
D: TRBD2; J: TRBJ2-2; V: TRBV20-1; length: 14; size: many; CDR3: CSATSGSNTGELFF; DNA: TGCAGTGCTACTAGCGGGAGCAACACCGGGGAGCTGTTTTTT
D: .; J: TRBJ1-3; V: TRBV7-9; length: 16; size: .; CDR3: CASSPPGLRSGNTIYF; DNA: TGTGCCAGCAGCCCACCGGGACTGCGCTCTGGAAACACCATATATTTT
D: .; J: TRBJ1-2; V: TRBV9; length: 12; size: many; CDR3: CASSVGGYGYTF; DNA: TGTGCCAGCAGCGTGGGGGGCTATGGCTACACCTTC